The TCR beta chain described here comes from a study of T cell responses to AZD1222 COVID-19 vaccine. Overall study: Second-dose intervals of approximately 4 or approximately 12 weeks were pooled.

V was shortened by 2 bases and J by 1 base, with 14 bases between the two germline ends. Germline loops: CDR1 GTSNPN, CDR2 SVGIG (reference sequence). The CDR3 spans 15 residues. Libraries were prepared by immunoSEQ multiplex PCR; TCRdb keeps only in-frame clonotypes and omits some of them. This repertoire shows over 100,000 clones, 80% to 90% found once; its top ten account for 7% to 8.5%. Study-level results: Clonal diversity may have been underestimated in mostly white British donors. Unmutated regions of variants are reportedly targeted by nearly half of spike-specific TCRs. Rises in breadth and depth of Spike-specific TCRs came after two AZD1222 doses.

As for this clone: No antigen is known for it.

The receptor comes from an adult in good health. J is TRBJ1-2 and V is TRBV30, with D perhaps TRBD1 (6 bases). Here the sequenced sample was peripheral blood, taken on day 0 of AZD1222 vaccination. Here the CDR3 reads CAWSLNRVFNYGYTF. The CDR3 bases are TGTGCCTGGAGTTTAAACAGGGTTTTTAACTATGGCTACACCTTC. Filled out from reference TRBV30 and TRBJ1-2, the complete variable domain reads SQTIHQWPATLVQPVGSPLSLECTVEGTSNPNLYWYRQAAGRGLQLLFYSVGIGQISSEVPQNLSASRPQDRQFILSSKKLLLSDSGFYLCAWSLNRVFNYGYTFGSGTRLTVV.